This T cell receptor (beta chain) was profiled in a study of blood T cells in healthy people across ages. Germline V gene lookup returns CDR1 SGHAT and CDR2 FQDESV (reference sequence). The CDR3 totals 18 residues. The germline V and J ends were trimmed by 5 bases and 5 bases, with 26 bases remaining between them. Through a sample-barcoded 5' primer and a J-beta primer mix, a second PCR was run for roughly 7 to 11 cycles. One entry per CDR3 protein, called by TCRdb with MiXCR from the 5' RACE reads. This table holds 800,000 to 950,000 distinct CDR3 sequences, around 48% found once. The rearrangement links TRBV11-1 to TRBJ2-3; a weak D match, TRBD1 (7 bases). This TCR came from a man aged 25-45 years in good health. Sequenced sample: blood. This chain's CDR3 is CASSPGRLTGRSRDTQYF. The CDR3 coding sequence is TGTGCCAGCAGCCCTGGGCGCCTGACAGGGAGGAGCCGAGATACGCAGTATTTT.